The 32 T cell receptor beta chains presented below share a single source sample, sequenced in a study of blood T cell repertoires in COVID-19. Assay: immunoSEQ multiplex PCR; the TCRdb copy retains only in-frame clones and omits some. There are about 120,000 clones in the sample; roughly 90% occur only once, and 4% to 5% lies in the top ten. The source material was peripheral blood. These receptors were obtained from a man in his 60s with COVID-19, enrolled during active disease.

The chain joins TRBV7-3 to TRBJ1-1; no firm D call. The CDR3 extends over 13 amino acids. The germline V gene has CDR1 SGHTA and CDR2 FQGTGA. V shed 2 bases and J shed 1 base, with 5 bases lying between them. In DNA, the CDR3 is TGTGCCAGCAGCTTATCCCAGAACACTGAAGCTTTCTTT. It translates to CASSLSQNTEAFF.

The chain couples TRBV6-1 to TRBJ1-2; weak D call: TRBD1 (6 bases). From germline, CDR1 is MNHNS and CDR2 SASEGT. V was clipped by 0 bases and J by 2 bases, with 10 bases between them. This CDR3 region has 15 residues. The CDR3 region is CASSEAIQGNYGYTF. The CDR3 nucleotides are TGTGCCAGCAGTGAAGCAATCCAGGGGAACTATGGCTACACCTTC.

This chain connects TRBV6-5 to TRBJ1-5, with D uncertain. CDR1 and CDR2 from the germline V gene are MNHEY and SVGAGI. The CDR3 is 15 amino acids. Trimming stripped 7 bases from V and 4 bases from J, with 17 bases between. The CDR3 loop reads CASTSKRVSNQPQHF. The CDR3 DNA follows: TGTGCCAGCACTTCGAAGAGGGTGTCGAATCAGCCCCAGCATTTT.

This rearrangement joins TRBV10-3 to TRBJ1-4; weak D call: TRBD1 (6 bases). Trimming stripped 3 bases from V and 7 bases from J, with 24 bases between. Per the germline V gene, CDR1 is ENHRY and CDR2 is SYGVKD. This CDR3 spans 18 amino acids. The CDR3 nucleotides read TGTGCCATCAGTGACCCCGCTTCCACCAGGGGCGGGGGTGAAAAACTGTTTTTT. Amino acid sequence: CAISDPASTRGGGEKLFF.

V is TRBV24-1 and J is TRBJ2-3, with 9 bases matching TRBD1. J gave up 4 bases and V 5 bases, and 6 bases lay outside the gene matches. The CDR3 contains 15 residues. The germline V gene encodes CDR1 KGHDR and CDR2 SFDVKD. The CDR3 nucleotides read TGTGCCACCAGTGCCGGGGACAGGGAAGCAGATACGCAGTATTTT. Encoded protein: CATSAGDREADTQYF.

This sequence joins TRBV9 and TRBJ1-6, with 10 positions matching TRBD1. V shed 5 bases, J shed 8 bases, and the junction held 10 bases outside the gene matches. Germline CDR1 is SGDLS and CDR2 is YYNGEE. The CDR3 totals 16 residues. The CDR3 reads CASSLYGTGVDSPLHF. CDR3 in DNA: TGTGCCAGCAGTCTATACGGGACAGGGGTTGATTCACCCCTCCACTTT.

This clone came up a few times. J is TRBJ2-2 and V is TRBV19; a possible D gene is TRBD1 (7 bases). The CDR3 length is 14 residues. V was trimmed by 5 bases and J by 6 bases, leaving 13 bases between them. Per germline, CDR1 LNHDA and CDR2 SQIVND (reference sequence). The CDR3 loop is CASSGGGGPGELFF. DNA for the CDR3: TGTGCCAGTAGTGGCGGAGGGGGCCCCGGGGAGCTGTTTTTT.

V gene TRBV2 combines with J gene TRBJ2-3; D unclear. This CDR3 is 12 amino acids long. Germline CDR1 is SNHLY and CDR2 is FYNNEI. V gave up 4 bases and J gave up 6 bases, with 8 bases separating them. The CDR3 sequence is CASSGSGDTQYF. CDR3 in DNA: TGTGCCAGCAGTGGTTCCGGGGATACGCAGTATTTT.

The J gene is TRBJ2-3, the V gene TRBV27; 16 bases fit TRBD2. The CDR3 length is 18 residues. V gave up 5 bases and J gave up 2 bases; unmatched junction bases: 7. Looked up from germline, CDR1 is MNHEY and CDR2 is SMNVEV (reference sequence). This CDR3 reads CASSRGLAGGTNTDTQYF. CDR3 nucleotide sequence: TGTGCCAGCAGTCGGGGACTAGCGGGAGGGACGAACACAGATACGCAGTATTTT.

This clone has ten or more counts. The V gene is TRBV19, the J gene TRBJ1-5; no definite D call. Germline V lookup: CDR1 LNHDA, CDR2 SQIVND (reference sequence). The V gene lost 5 bases and the J gene lost 9 bases, with 8 bases spanning the gap. The CDR3 is 11 amino acids. Written as DNA, the CDR3 is TGTGCCAGTAGTCACCGGGGGCCCCAGCATTTT. Protein: CASSHRGPQHF.

The chain uses TRBV11-3 and TRBJ2-4, with D possibly TRBD1 on 6 matching bases. V was cut by 5 bases and J by 0 bases, with 14 bases left in between. CDR1 is SGHNT, CDR2 YENEEA, per germline. The CDR3 consists of 16 residues. DNA for the CDR3: TGTGCCAGCAGCGCCTTTTCCAGGGGAGCCAAAAACATTCAGTACTTC. This gives the protein CASSAFSRGAKNIQYF.

This chain connects TRBV4-2 to TRBJ1-1; TRBD1 is a possible D gene (5 bases). This CDR3 spans 16 amino acids. V lost 0 bases, J lost 1 base, and 12 bases lay in between. CDR1 and CDR2 (germline): LGHNA, YNFKEQ. CDR3 sequence: CASSQDPYTGNTEAFF. As DNA, the CDR3 is TGTGCCAGCAGCCAAGATCCATATACAGGGAACACTGAAGCTTTCTTT.

CDR3 sequence reads: CASNFQETQYF. CDR3 sequence (DNA): TGTGCCAGCAACTTTCAAGAGACCCAGTACTTC. The chain links TRBV2 to TRBJ2-5; no clear D. The CDR3 is 11 amino acids. From germline, CDR1 is SNHLY and CDR2 FYNNEI. Trimming took off 7 bases at V and 2 bases at J, with 5 bases between the two ends.

V and J are TRBV30 and TRBJ2-7; 13 bases agree with TRBD2. V lost 5 bases, J lost 4 bases, and 2 bases stayed unmatched. The CDR3 runs 13 residues. Germline CDR1 reads GTSNPN; CDR2 reads SVGIG (reference sequence). CDR3 sequence: CAWRTSGSYEQYF. CDR3 bases: TGTGCCTGGCGGACTAGCGGGAGTTACGAGCAGTACTTC.

The V and J genes are TRBV3-1 (or the pseudogene TRBV3-2) and TRBJ2-7, with D possibly being TRBD1 (5 bases). Trimming stripped 3 bases from V and 7 bases from J, with 16 bases between. CDR3 length: 14 residues. Germline V gene lookup returns CDR1 LGHDT and CDR2 YNNKEL (reference sequence). CDR3 protein: CASSQGLTGREQYF. The CDR3 bases are TGTGCCAGCAGCCAGGGGCTCACTGGGCGGGAGCAGTACTTC.

This clone showed up just once. The chain carries TRBV12-3 or TRBV12-4 and TRBJ2-3; TRBD1 might be the D (6 bases). The CDR3 spans 12 residues. Deletions cut 6 bases from V and 3 bases from J, with 7 bases between. The CDR3 coding sequence is TGTGCCAGCAGCAGGGGAACAGATACGCAGTATTTT. It yields the protein CASSRGTDTQYF.

V gene TRBV7-9 combines with J gene TRBJ1-6; the D gene is possibly TRBD1 (6 bases). The length of the CDR3 is 16 residues. Germline CDR1 is SEHNR and CDR2 is FQNEAQ (reference sequence). The V end was cut by 3 bases, the J end by 6 bases, with 15 bases between. The CDR3 DNA is TGTGCCAGCAGCTTGGGCCTTGGACAGACTAATTCACCCCTCCACTTT. It translates to CASSLGLGQTNSPLHF.

CDR3 coding DNA: TGTGCCAGTAGTCGTACATGGAACACTGAAGCTTTCTTT. It is translated as CASSRTWNTEAFF. This rearrangement joins TRBV19 to TRBJ1-1; D is unresolved. V lost 5 bases to trimming and J lost 1 base, with 8 bases between them. The CDR3 sequence is 13 residues long. CDR1 is LNHDA and CDR2 is SQIVND in the germline V gene (reference sequence).

This chain links TRBV5-1 with TRBJ1-1; 8 bases agree with TRBD1. Germline CDR1 and CDR2: SGHRS and YFSETQ. J lost 3 bases, V lost 4 bases, and 5 bases had no gene match. The CDR3 contains 14 residues. Here the CDR3 reads CASSGDRRDTEAFF. The CDR3 nucleotides are TGCGCCAGCAGCGGGGACAGGAGGGACACTGAAGCTTTCTTT.

V usage is TRBV11-3 and J usage is TRBJ1-3; D is unclear. The germline V and J ends were trimmed by 2 bases and 3 bases, with 5 bases remaining between them. The V gene's germline CDR1 is SGHNT and CDR2 YENEEA. The CDR3 covers 13 residues. The CDR3 loop reads CASSLFGGNTIYF. As DNA, the CDR3 is TGTGCCAGCAGCTTATTCGGTGGAAACACCATATATTTT.

This clone occurred once. The rearrangement uses TRBV2 and TRBJ2-4; D is undetermined. Trimming removed 4 bases at V and 2 bases at J, with 3 bases between. The germline CDR1 and CDR2 sequences are SNHLY and FYNNEI. There are 12 residues in the CDR3. The CDR3 is CASSVTKNIQYF. The CDR3 bases are TGTGCCAGCAGTGTAACCAAAAACATTCAGTACTTC.

The chain employs TRBV24-1 and TRBJ2-1; 7 bases agree with TRBD1. V shed 2 bases, J shed 0 bases, and the junction held 3 bases outside the gene matches. The CDR3 spans 16 residues. Per the germline V gene, CDR1 is KGHDR and CDR2 is SFDVKD. This chain's CDR3 is CATSDSRGSSYNEQFF. In nucleotides, the CDR3 is TGTGCCACCAGTGATTCCAGGGGGAGCTCCTACAATGAGCAGTTCTTC.

This chain links TRBV5-6 with TRBJ2-2; tentative D call: TRBD1 (5 bases). Germline lookup yields CDR1 SGHDT and CDR2 YYEEEE. The CDR3 totals 17 residues. The ends were cut back, 3 bases at V and 0 bases at J, with 15 bases in the middle. The CDR3 here is CASSYQGDSSNTGELFF. CDR3 nucleotides: TGTGCCAGCAGCTACCAGGGCGACAGCTCGAACACCGGGGAGCTGTTTTTT.

This chain uses TRBV5-1 with TRBJ2-7, with 8 nucleotides matching TRBD2. The CDR3 runs 14 residues. The germline V gene encodes CDR1 SGHRS and CDR2 YFSETQ. The trim removed 3 bases at V and 2 bases at J, leaving 4 bases unmatched. The CDR3 DNA reads TGCGCCAGCAGCTACGAACTAGCGGCCTACGAGCAGTACTTC. It yields the protein CASSYELAAYEQYF.

The chain recombines TRBV28 with TRBJ2-4, with D possibly being TRBD2 (5 bases). The germline V gene encodes CDR1 MDHEN and CDR2 SYDVKM. Trimming removed 4 bases at V and 15 bases at J, with 22 bases between. The CDR3 length is 14 residues. The chain's CDR3 is CASSSLSGEGRAYF. The CDR3 DNA reads as TGTGCCAGCAGTTCTTTATCGGGTGAGGGAAGAGCGTACTTC. Drawing the rest from reference TRBV28 and TRBJ2-4, the complete variable domain is DVKVTQSSRYLVKRTGEKVFLECVQDMDHENMFWYRQDPGLGLRLIYFSYDVKMKEKGDIPEGYSVSREKKERFSLILESASTNQTSMYLCASSSLSGEGRAYFGAGTRLSVL.

The rearrangement links TRBV13 to TRBJ2-1, with TRBD2 matching over 14 bases. The V and J ends lost 4 bases and 8 bases, in that order; junction bases with no gene match: 1. The CDR3 consists of 14 residues. CDR1 is PRHDT and CDR2 is FYEKMQ in the germline V gene (reference sequence). The CDR3 DNA reads TGTGCCAGCAGCTCGGGACTAGCGGGGGATGAGCAGTTCTTC. It yields the protein CASSSGLAGDEQFF.

This clone was seen a few times. The genes are TRBV21-1 and TRBJ2-1; the D segment call TRBD2 is taken from the table without a DNA check. TRBV21-1 is termed a pseudogene. The CDR3 is 13 residues long. This CDR3 is CASITSGYNEQFF. CDR3 sequence (DNA): TGTGCCAGCATAACTAGCGGTTACAATGAGCAGTTCTTC.

V is TRBV4-1 and J is TRBJ2-1; D unresolved. The germline V gene has CDR1 MGHRA and CDR2 YSYEKL. CDR3 length: 14 amino acids. Between the trimmed V and J ends, which lost 4 bases and 5 bases, there was a span of 12 bases. CDR3 loop: CASSLPTRNNEQFF. The CDR3 nucleotides are TGCGCCAGCAGCCTACCGACACGAAACAATGAGCAGTTCTTC.

The CDR3 DNA follows: TGCGCCAGCGACAGGGAAGTGCATGGCTACACCTTC. It codes for CASDREVHGYTF. V gene TRBV10-1 combines with J gene TRBJ1-2, with 7 nucleotides matching TRBD1. The CDR3 has 12 residues. V lost 8 bases and J lost 6; bases outside the gene matches: 6. CDR1 is WNHNN, CDR2 SYGVQD, per germline (reference sequence).

V gene TRBV3-1 (or the pseudogene TRBV3-2) combines with J gene TRBJ2-1; D is perhaps TRBD2 (5 bases). Germline values: CDR1 LGHDT, CDR2 YNNKEL (reference sequence). The germline V and J ends were trimmed by 4 bases and 8 bases, with 18 bases remaining between them. The CDR3 totals 15 residues. The CDR3 region is CASSRRLAGEYEQFF. The CDR3, as DNA: TGTGCCAGCAGCCGTCGGTTGGCCGGGGAATATGAGCAGTTCTTC.

The J gene is TRBJ2-5, the V gene TRBV4-3; tentatively, D is TRBD2 (6 bases). The CDR3 spans 15 residues. V was clipped by 4 bases and J by 4 bases, with 16 bases between them. Germline CDR1 and CDR2: LGHNA and YSLEER. CDR3 amino acids: CASSLQRTGAETQYF. The DNA for the CDR3 is TGCGCCAGCAGCCTCCAGAGGACGGGAGCAGAGACCCAGTACTTC.

This chain links TRBV11-2 with TRBJ1-3; 8 positions agree with TRBD1. Germline CDR1 reads SGHAT; CDR2 reads FQNNGV. The CDR3 has 15 residues. J was trimmed by 1 base and V by 3 bases; bases with no gene match: 2. The CDR3 DNA follows: TGTGCCAGCAGCTTTACAGGGGGATCTGGAAACACCATATATTTT. This gives the protein CASSFTGGSGNTIYF.